A single sample is the source of the 22 T cell receptor beta chains below, sequenced in a study of T cell responses to AZD1222 COVID-19 vaccine. Some clones are missing from TCRdb's copy, which holds only in-frame ones; the method was immunoSEQ multiplex PCR. The sample includes tens of thousands of clones, over 70% of them seen just once. This specimen consisted of peripheral blood, obtained on day 0 of AZD1222 vaccination. These TCRs come from an adult in good health.

The chain carries TRBV19 and TRBJ1-5; D ambiguous. Per germline, CDR1 LNHDA and CDR2 SQIVND (reference sequence). The V end was cut by 5 bases, the J end by 5 bases, with 13 bases between. This CDR3 contains 14 residues. In DNA form, the CDR3 reads TGTGCCAGTAGTGCCGTTAGTGTCTATCAGCCCCAGCATTTT. Its protein is CASSAVSVYQPQHF. Supplemented by reference TRBV19 and TRBJ1-5, the full variable domain reads DGGITQSPKYLFRKEGQNVTLSCEQNLNHDAMYWYRQDPGQGLRLIYYSQIVNDFQKGDIAEGYSVSREKKESFPLTVTSAQKNPTAFYLCASSAVSVYQPQHFGDGTRLSIL.

The sample holds one count of this clone. This chain links TRBV30 with TRBJ1-3; 8 nucleotides line up with TRBD1. Germline V gene data show CDR1 as GTSNPN and CDR2 as SVGIG (reference sequence). CDR3 length equals 14 residues. The V segment lost 5 bases and the J segment 2 bases; nucleotides outside the gene matches: 5. As DNA, the CDR3 is TGTGCCTGGGCTGAGACAGGGGCTGGAAACACCATATATTTT. Protein product: CAWAETGAGNTIYF.

The gene calls are TRBV11-3 and TRBJ2-1; 7 positions agree with TRBD1. There are 16 residues in the CDR3. Per germline, CDR1 SGHNT and CDR2 YENEEA. V lost 3 bases and J lost 15; bases outside the gene matches: 20. CDR3 nucleotide sequence: TGTGCCAGCAGCTTCCTCTGGGCGTTATATGTTAGGGGGCCGTTCTTC. Translated, it gives CASSFLWALYVRGPFF.

The chain links TRBV29-1 to TRBJ1-4, with unresolved D. V lost 1 base to trimming and J lost 8 bases, with 5 bases between them. Per germline, CDR1 SQVTM and CDR2 ANQGSEA. The CDR3 spans 11 residues. CDR3 sequence (DNA): TGCAGCGTTGAAGCTCGGGAAAAACTGTTTTTT. It specifies CSVEAREKLFF.

Only one count was recorded for this clone. The rearrangement links TRBV14 to TRBJ2-5; 7 bases match TRBD1. The CDR3 has 15 amino acids. Germline V gives CDR1 SGHDN, CDR2 FVKESK. Trimming took 5 bases from V and 0 from J; bases not matched to a gene: 6. The CDR3 is CASSRTTGYQETQYF. The DNA of the CDR3 is TGTGCCAGCAGCAGAACGACAGGGTACCAAGAGACCCAGTACTTC.

This chain joins TRBV4-3 and TRBJ1-2; 7 bases match TRBD1. CDR3 length equals 14 residues. Trimming at V came to 5 bases and at J to 4 bases, leaving 7 bases not matched to a gene. The V gene's germline CDR1 is LGHNA and CDR2 YSLEER. The CDR3 nucleotides read TGCGCCAGCAGCGGGACAGCATCCTCCTATGGCTACACCTTC. The encoded protein is CASSGTASSYGYTF.

The rearrangement uses TRBV12-3 or TRBV12-4 and TRBJ1-1; unclear D gene. The CDR3 has 13 amino acids. The V end lost 6 bases, the J end lost 4 bases, and 12 bases lay between the germline ends. The CDR3 loop is CASSVGMGTEAFF. CDR3 coding DNA: TGTGCCAGCAGCGTGGGTATGGGCACTGAAGCTTTCTTT.

The chain has TRBV15 and TRBJ1-2; tentatively, D is TRBD1 (5 bases). The CDR3 spans 15 residues. The germline V gene encodes CDR1 LNHNV and CDR2 YYDKDF (reference sequence). V dropped 0 bases and J dropped 4 bases, with 12 bases sitting between them. CDR3 coding DNA: TGTGCCACCAGCAGAGAACGAGGTGGGGGCTATGGCTACACCTTC. Protein product: CATSRERGGGYGYTF. Together with reference TRBV15 and TRBJ1-2, the CDR3 gives the full variable domain: DAMVIQNPRYQVTQFGKPVTLSCSQTLNHNVMYWYQQKSSQAPKLLFHYYDKDFNNEADTPDNFQSRRPNTSFCFLDIRSPGLGDTAMYLCATSRERGGGYGYTFGSGTRLTVV.

In regard to this clone: It is unclear where the CDR3 begins or ends on the DNA, so no DNA is shown, and the CDR3 is as TCRdb lists it. The V gene is TRBV11-2, the J gene TRBJ1-5; the table's D call of TRBD1 was not tested on the DNA. The CDR3 spans 16 amino acids, including both terminal residues. Germline CDR1 reads SGHAT; CDR2 reads FQNNGV. The CDR3 sequence: CASSFGPGQGNQPQHF.

The rearrangement joins TRBV30 to TRBJ2-1; 14 bases are shared with TRBD2. V was clipped by 1 base and J by 10 bases; unmatched bases: 9. CDR1 and CDR2 (germline): GTSNPN, SVGIG (reference sequence). There are 16 residues in the CDR3. The DNA of the CDR3 is TGTGCCTGGAGTGGCTTCGGGACTAGCGGGAGTAGGGAGCAGTTCTTC. It codes for CAWSGFGTSGSREQFF.

The chain carries TRBV10-3 and TRBJ2-1; the match to TRBD2 covers 8 bases. The CDR3 contains 15 residues. V lost 2 bases, J lost 8 bases, and 8 bases stayed unmatched. The germline CDR1 and CDR2 sequences are ENHRY and SYGVKD. CDR3 region: CAISEPSGPGDEQFF. The CDR3 coding sequence is TGTGCCATCAGTGAGCCTAGCGGGCCGGGGGATGAGCAGTTCTTC.

This chain connects TRBV5-5 to TRBJ1-1; no clear D gene. Between the trimmed V and J ends, which lost 0 bases and 1 base, there was a span of 7 bases. CDR3 length: 14 residues. The germline gives CDR1 SGHKS, CDR2 YYEKEE (reference sequence). CDR3 protein: CASSLGPGNTEAFF. The CDR3 bases are TGTGCCAGCAGCTTGGGACCGGGGAACACTGAAGCTTTCTTT.

The chain combines TRBV27 with TRBJ2-2, with D unresolved. There are 13 residues in the CDR3. V was cut by 10 bases and J by 6 bases, with 15 bases left in between. Germline lookup yields CDR1 MNHEY and CDR2 SMNVEV (reference sequence). CDR3 loop: CAIGSVNSGELFF. The CDR3 nucleotides read TGTGCCATCGGGTCTGTGAATTCCGGGGAGCTGTTTTTT.

The rearrangement joins TRBV9 to TRBJ1-1; D is unclear. Trimming took off 3 bases at V and 5 bases at J, with 8 bases between the two ends. The CDR3 consists of 12 residues. CDR1 is SGDLS, CDR2 YYNGEE, per germline. The CDR3 DNA sequence: TGTGCCAGCAGCGGACGTGGAACTGAAGCTTTCTTT. Protein: CASSGRGTEAFF.

The chain carries TRBV5-4 and TRBJ1-1; D unclear. CDR3 size: 15 residues. The germline V and J ends were trimmed by 2 bases and 2 bases, with 13 bases remaining between them. Germline-derived CDR1 and CDR2 are SGHNT and YYREEE (reference sequence). CDR3 residues: CASSFGRSPNTEAFF. The CDR3 DNA reads TGTGCCAGCAGCTTTGGGAGGAGTCCAAACACTGAAGCTTTCTTT.

The rearrangement links TRBV29-1 to TRBJ2-3; tentatively, D is TRBD1 (5 bases). The CDR3 loop spans 16 amino acids. Germline CDR1 SQVTM, CDR2 ANQGSEA. The V gene lost 0 bases and the J gene lost 4 bases, with 17 bases spanning the gap. DNA of the CDR3: TGCAGCGTTGAAGAGGGGATCAGGGCAGGGCCAGATACGCAGTATTTT. Protein sequence: CSVEEGIRAGPDTQYF.

The chain links TRBV12-2 to TRBJ2-5; the table names TRBD1, a call not compared with the DNA. TRBV12-2 is a known pseudogene. The CDR3 extends over 14 amino acids. The CDR3 protein is CASRLKTGLETQYF. CDR3 nucleotide sequence: TGTGCAAGTCGCTTAAAGACAGGCCTAGAGACCCAGTACTTC.

Here the CDR3 DNA reads TGTGCCAGCAGCCCACCGAGCACAGATACGCAGTATTTT. It translates to CASSPPSTDTQYF. The V and J genes are TRBV4-2 and TRBJ2-3; D gene unclear. Trimming stripped 4 bases from V and 0 bases from J, with 5 bases between. The CDR3 is made up of 13 amino acids. CDR1 is LGHNA, CDR2 YNFKEQ, per germline.

The rearrangement uses TRBV7-8 and TRBJ1-3; D not resolved. CDR1 is SGHVS and CDR2 is FQNEAQ in the germline V gene. V lost 1 base and J 0 bases, leaving 7 bases between the germline ends. The CDR3 covers 15 residues. CDR3 nucleotides: TGTGCCAGCAGCTTAGACAGAATCTCTGGAAACACCATATATTTT. It specifies CASSLDRISGNTIYF.

The chain has TRBV6-2 or TRBV6-3 and TRBJ1-4, with D perhaps matching TRBD1 (5 bases). V dropped 2 bases and J dropped 5 bases, with 9 bases sitting between them. The CDR3 is made up of 14 amino acids. Germline loops: CDR1 MNHEY, CDR2 SVGEGT. CDR3 in amino acids: CASSYGDANEKLFF. Here the CDR3 DNA reads TGTGCCAGCAGTTACGGGGACGCAAATGAAAAACTGTTTTTT.

The chain joins TRBV19 to TRBJ1-1; 9 nucleotides line up with TRBD1. The V gene end was trimmed by 5 bases and the J gene end by 5 bases; junction bases not matched to a gene: 9. This CDR3 is 15 amino acids long. Germline CDR1 is LNHDA and CDR2 is SQIVND (reference sequence). The CDR3 region is CASSENRGPGTEAFF. The CDR3 nucleotides read TGTGCCAGTAGTGAAAACAGGGGGCCTGGAACTGAAGCTTTCTTT.

A single count supports this clone. This chain links TRBV2 with TRBJ2-7, with a possible D match to TRBD1 (6 bases). The CDR3 extends over 12 amino acids. Trimming took 5 bases from V and 4 from J, leaving 9 bases between them. Per the germline V gene, CDR1 is SNHLY and CDR2 is FYNNEI. In DNA form, the CDR3 reads TGTGCCAGCAGTATACAGGGTTACGAGCAGTACTTC. Protein: CASSIQGYEQYF. Filled out from reference TRBV2 and TRBJ2-7, the complete variable domain reads EPEVTQTPSHQVTQMGQEVILRCVPISNHLYFYWYRQILGQKVEFLVSFYNNEISEKSEIFDDQFSVERPDGSNFTLKIRSTKLEDSAMYFCASSIQGYEQYFGPGTRLTVT.